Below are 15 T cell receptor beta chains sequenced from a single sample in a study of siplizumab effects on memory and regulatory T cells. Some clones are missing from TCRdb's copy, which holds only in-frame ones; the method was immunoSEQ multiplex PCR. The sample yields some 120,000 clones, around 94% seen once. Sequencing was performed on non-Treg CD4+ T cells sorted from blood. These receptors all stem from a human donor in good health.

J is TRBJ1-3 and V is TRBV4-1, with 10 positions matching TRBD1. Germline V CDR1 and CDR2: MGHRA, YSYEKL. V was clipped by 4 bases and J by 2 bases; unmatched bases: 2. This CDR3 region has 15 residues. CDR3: CASSLGTGAGNTIYF. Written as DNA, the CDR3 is TGCGCCAGCAGCCTTGGGACAGGGGCTGGAAACACCATATATTTT.

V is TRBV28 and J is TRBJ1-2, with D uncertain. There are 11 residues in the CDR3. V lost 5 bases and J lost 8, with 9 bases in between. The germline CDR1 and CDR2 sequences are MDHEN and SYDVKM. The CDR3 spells CASSKDEGYTF. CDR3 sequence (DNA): TGTGCCAGCAGTAAGGATGAGGGCTACACCTTC.

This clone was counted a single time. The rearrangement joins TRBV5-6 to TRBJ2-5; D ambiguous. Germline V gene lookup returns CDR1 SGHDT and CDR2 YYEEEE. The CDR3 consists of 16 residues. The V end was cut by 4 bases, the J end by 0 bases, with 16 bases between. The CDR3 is CASSPGARPNQETQYF. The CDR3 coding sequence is TGTGCCAGCAGCCCAGGAGCTCGACCAAACCAAGAGACCCAGTACTTC.

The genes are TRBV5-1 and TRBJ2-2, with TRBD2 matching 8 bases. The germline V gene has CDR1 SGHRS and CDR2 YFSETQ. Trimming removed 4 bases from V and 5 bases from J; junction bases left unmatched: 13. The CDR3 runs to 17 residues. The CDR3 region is CASSPYGGGPSTGELFF. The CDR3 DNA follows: TGCGCCAGCAGCCCCTACGGGGGGGGCCCTTCTACCGGGGAGCTGTTTTTT.

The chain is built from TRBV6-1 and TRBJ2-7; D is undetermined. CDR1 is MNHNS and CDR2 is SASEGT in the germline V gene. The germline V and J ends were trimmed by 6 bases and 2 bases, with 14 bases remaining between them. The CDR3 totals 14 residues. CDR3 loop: CASSPSGATYEQYF. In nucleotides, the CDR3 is TGTGCCAGCAGCCCCTCCGGTGCCACCTACGAGCAGTACTTC.

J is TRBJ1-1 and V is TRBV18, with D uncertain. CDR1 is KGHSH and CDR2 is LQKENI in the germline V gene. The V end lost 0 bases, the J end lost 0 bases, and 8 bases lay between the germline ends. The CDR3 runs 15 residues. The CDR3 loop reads CASSPPLTLNTEAFF. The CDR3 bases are TGTGCCAGCTCACCACCGCTGACCTTGAACACTGAAGCTTTCTTT.

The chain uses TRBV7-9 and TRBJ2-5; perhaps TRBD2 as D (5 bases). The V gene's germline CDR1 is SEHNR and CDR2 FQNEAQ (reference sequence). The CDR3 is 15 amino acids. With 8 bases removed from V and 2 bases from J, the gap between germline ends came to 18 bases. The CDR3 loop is CASYPRERTQETQYF. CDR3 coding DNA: TGTGCCAGCTATCCGAGGGAAAGAACGCAAGAGACCCAGTACTTC.

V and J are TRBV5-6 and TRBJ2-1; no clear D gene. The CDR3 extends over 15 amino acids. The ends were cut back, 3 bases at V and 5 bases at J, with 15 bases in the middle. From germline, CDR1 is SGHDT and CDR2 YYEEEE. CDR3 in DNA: TGTGCCAGCAGCTCTACGCCAGAACTGGACAATGAGCAGTTCTTC. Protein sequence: CASSSTPELDNEQFF.

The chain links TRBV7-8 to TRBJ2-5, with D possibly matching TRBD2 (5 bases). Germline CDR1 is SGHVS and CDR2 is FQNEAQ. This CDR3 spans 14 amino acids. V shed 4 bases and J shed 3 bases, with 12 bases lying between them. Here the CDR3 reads CASSSVDSEETQYF. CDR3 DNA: TGTGCCAGCAGCTCCGTGGACTCAGAAGAGACCCAGTACTTC.

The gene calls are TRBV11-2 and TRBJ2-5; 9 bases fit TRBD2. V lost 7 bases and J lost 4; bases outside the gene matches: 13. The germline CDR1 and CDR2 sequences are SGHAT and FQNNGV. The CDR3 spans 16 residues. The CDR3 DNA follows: TGTGCCAGCATGCCCCGTGGCGGGGGGGCCGGAGAGACCCAGTACTTC. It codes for CASMPRGGGAGETQYF.

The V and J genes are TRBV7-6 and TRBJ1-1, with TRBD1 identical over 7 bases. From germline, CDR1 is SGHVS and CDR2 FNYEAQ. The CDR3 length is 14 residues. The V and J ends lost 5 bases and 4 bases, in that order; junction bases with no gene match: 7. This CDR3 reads CASSLGQLPTEAFF. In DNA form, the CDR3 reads TGTGCCAGCAGCCTGGGACAGCTCCCCACTGAAGCTTTCTTT.

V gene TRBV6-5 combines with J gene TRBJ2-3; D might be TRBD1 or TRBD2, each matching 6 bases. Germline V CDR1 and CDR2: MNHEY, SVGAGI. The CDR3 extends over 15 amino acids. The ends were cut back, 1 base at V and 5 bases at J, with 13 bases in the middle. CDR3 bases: TGTGCCAGCAGTTACTGGGGGGCCCTGGGAGATACGCAGTATTTT. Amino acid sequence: CASSYWGALGDTQYF.

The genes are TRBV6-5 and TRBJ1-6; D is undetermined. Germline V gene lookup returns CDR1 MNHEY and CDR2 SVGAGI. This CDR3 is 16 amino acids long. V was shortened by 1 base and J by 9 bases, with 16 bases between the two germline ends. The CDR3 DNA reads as TGTGCCAGCAGTTACTTTAGGGTTACGGGATTTTCACCCCTCCACTTT. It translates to CASSYFRVTGFSPLHF.

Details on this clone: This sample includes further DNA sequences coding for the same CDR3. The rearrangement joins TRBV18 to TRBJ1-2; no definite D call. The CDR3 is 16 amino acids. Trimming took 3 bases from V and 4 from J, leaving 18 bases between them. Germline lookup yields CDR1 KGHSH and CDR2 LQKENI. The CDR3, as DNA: TGTGCCAGCTCACCCAGCGGGCCTCGCGTCTTCTATGGCTACACCTTC. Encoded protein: CASSPSGPRVFYGYTF.

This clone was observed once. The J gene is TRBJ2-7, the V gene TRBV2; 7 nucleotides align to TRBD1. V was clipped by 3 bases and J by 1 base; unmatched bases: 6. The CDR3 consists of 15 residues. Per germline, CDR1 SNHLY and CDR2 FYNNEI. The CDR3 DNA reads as TGTGCCAGCAGTGAGTCAGGGGGTTTTTCCTACGAGCAGTACTTC. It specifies CASSESGGFSYEQYF.